This T cell receptor beta chain was profiled in a study of OX40 agonist ivuxolimab in advanced cancers. Context from the whole study: Ivuxolimab, which targeted the costimulatory receptor OX40 (CD134), was an agonistic, fully human IgG2 monoclonal antibody. Intravenous ivuxolimab was administered to patients every 2 weeks at six dose levels: 0.01, 0.1, 0.3, 1.5, 3 and 10 mg/kg. In the dose-escalation cohort, around four fifths of patients were male, and the mean age was 60 years with a range of roughly 20 to 79. Patients were allowed to have had prior anti-PD-1, anti-PD-L1 or anti-CTLA-4 therapy, and 40% of the dose-escalation patients had been treated with checkpoint inhibitors. Three dose-escalation patients achieved partial responses, one with hepatocellular carcinoma and two with cutaneous melanoma. Of the roughly 50 dose-escalation patients, hepatocellular carcinoma was present in around 19, melanoma in around 15, renal cell carcinoma in 9 and head and neck cancer in 9. The point of sequencing TCRbeta in the periphery was to test whether ivuxolimab changed TCR sequence diversity and drove clonal T-cell expansion. The paper covers the monotherapy dose-escalation part of the phase I ivuxolimab trial, which included N ≈ 54 patients. Overall results and qualifications from the work: Low levels of normalized T-cell clonal expansion were also seen in some patients who did not respond. In the 0.1-3.0 mg/kg groups, partial responders had among the lowest normalized peripheral clonal expansion, particularly in CD8+ T cells. Antigen specificity was not determined for the clonally expanded peripheral T cells. At doses of 0.1 to 3.0 mg/kg, clonal expansion of both CD4+ and CD8+ T cells in blood was seen between baseline and week 6. On average, CD8+ T cells showed more expanded clones than CD4+ T cells after ivuxolimab.

In its sample, this clone was seen a few times. Its antigen has not been determined. No base quality values were provided; no much bigger clone lies one nucleotide off. To sequence the TCRbeta CDR3 region, genomic DNA was isolated from the sorted cells. TCRbeta CDR3 regions were sequenced using the immunoSEQ Assay. The immuneACCESS repertoire file appears here via TCRdb, limited to in-frame rearrangements. These files lack a portion of the clones; in checked studies, under half of the deficit traces to unresolved V genes, and the cause of the others is not known. This sample holds tens of thousands of clones; 80% to 90% were observed only once. In total, the top ten clones hold approximately 2% of the sample. The trial excluded patients who had a history of autoimmune disease or who were on systemic immunosuppression. Peripheral blood for TCR sequencing was collected from all dose cohorts at baseline, on cycle 4 day 1, and on cycle 7 day 1. Samples were obtained from an open-label, multicenter, first-in-human phase I dose-escalation trial of ivuxolimab. Adults with locally advanced or metastatic melanoma, renal cell, hepatocellular, or head and neck squamous cell carcinoma were enrolled in the trial. Before TCR sequencing, CD4+ and CD8+ T cells were separately sorted from peripheral blood.

The cysteine opens and the phenylalanine closes a CDR3 of 14 amino acids. Only CDR3 DNA is held: 42 bases, read in frame from base 1. Source: CD4+ or CD8+ T cells sorted from blood, taken in a trial of the OX40 agonist ivuxolimab. This sequence originates from an adult with an advanced solid tumor such as melanoma, head and neck, liver or kidney cancer. This chain joins TRBV21-1 to TRBJ1-3. TRBV21-1 is recorded as a pseudogene. Here the CDR3 is given as CASSKAVSGNTIYF. The nucleotide sequence reads TGTGCCAGCAGCAAGGCGGTCTCTGGAAACACCATATATTTT.